The rows below give T cell receptor beta chains drawn from one sample of a study of blood T cell repertoires in COVID-19. TCRdb's copy holds only in-frame clones and misses some; the assay was immunoSEQ multiplex PCR. This sample carries about 200,000 clones, approximately 88% of them seen once, and the ten largest clones take around 8.9%. What was sequenced was PBMCs or T cells enriched from blood (not recorded which). All receptors come from a woman between 18 and 30 years old who had recovered from COVID-19. CDR3s include the opening cysteine and the closing phenylalanine or tryptophan. Fields, in order: J gene, V gene, D gene, clone size, CDR3 DNA, CDR3 protein. A D gene is named only where the DNA matches it firmly. Size values are once, few and many counts, or a class for expanded clones, and some rows have none.

J gene: TRBJ1-6; V gene: TRBV3-1/TRBV3-2; D gene: TRBD1; clone size: .; CDR3 DNA: TGTGCCAGCAGCCATCTCGCAGGGGGCGCCGGTTCACCCCTCCACTTT; CDR3 protein: CASSHLAGGAGSPLHF
J gene: TRBJ1-1; V gene: TRBV18; D gene: TRBD1; clone size: once; CDR3 DNA: TGTGCCAGCTCACAATGGACAGGGGGCACGGGCACTGAAGCTTTCTTT; CDR3 protein: CASSQWTGGTGTEAFF
J gene: TRBJ1-3; V gene: TRBV4-2; D gene: .; clone size: few; CDR3 DNA: TGTGCCAGCAGCCAAGAACAGGGTCCGAGCTCTGGAAACACCATATATTTT; CDR3 protein: CASSQEQGPSSGNTIYF
J gene: TRBJ1-6; V gene: TRBV28; D gene: .; clone size: .; CDR3 DNA: TGTGCCAGCAGTTTAGGAGACAGACATTCACCCCTCCACTTT; CDR3 protein: CASSLGDRHSPLHF
J gene: TRBJ1-1; V gene: TRBV11-2; D gene: TRBD1; clone size: .; CDR3 DNA: TGTGCCAGCAGCCCGCTGACAGGGGGGAACACTGAAGCTTTCTTT; CDR3 protein: CASSPLTGGNTEAFF
J gene: TRBJ1-3; V gene: TRBV4-2; D gene: .; clone size: .; CDR3 DNA: TGTGCCAGCAGCCAAGACAGGTTTTCTGGAAACACCATATATTTT; CDR3 protein: CASSQDRFSGNTIYF
J gene: TRBJ2-1; V gene: TRBV5-1; D gene: TRBD1; clone size: .; CDR3 DNA: TGCGCCAGCAGCTTGGCACAGGGGAGATACAATGAGCAGTTCTTC; CDR3 protein: CASSLAQGRYNEQFF
J gene: TRBJ1-1; V gene: TRBV14; D gene: TRBD1; clone size: .; CDR3 DNA: TGTGCCAGCAGCCGTCGCCAGGGGGGGAACACTGAAGCTTTCTTT; CDR3 protein: CASSRRQGGNTEAFF
J gene: TRBJ2-7; V gene: TRBV3-1/TRBV3-2; D gene: TRBD1; clone size: .; CDR3 DNA: TGTGCCAGCAGCCAAGCTCGGGGGACAGGGGTATACGAGCAGTACTTC; CDR3 protein: CASSQARGTGVYEQYF
J gene: TRBJ2-3; V gene: TRBV29-1; D gene: TRBD2; clone size: .; CDR3 DNA: TGCAGCATCCGCCGGGGCGGGGGAAGCACAGATACGCAGTATTTT; CDR3 protein: CSIRRGGGSTDTQYF
J gene: TRBJ2-7; V gene: TRBV6-5; D gene: TRBD2; clone size: .; CDR3 DNA: TGTGCCAGCAGTTACGTAGCGGGGCCATACGAGCAGTACTTC; CDR3 protein: CASSYVAGPYEQYF
J gene: TRBJ2-5; V gene: TRBV11-2; D gene: .; clone size: .; CDR3 DNA: TGTGCCAGCAGCTTAGGAACAAACCAAGAGACCCAGTACTTC; CDR3 protein: CASSLGTNQETQYF
J gene: TRBJ1-5; V gene: TRBV7-6; D gene: TRBD1; clone size: once; CDR3 DNA: TGTGCCAGCAGCTTAGGGGGACAGGGGTCGCATCAGCCCCAGCATTTT; CDR3 protein: CASSLGGQGSHQPQHF
J gene: TRBJ2-2; V gene: TRBV5-1; D gene: TRBD1; clone size: few; CDR3 DNA: TGCGCCACCCGAGGAGGTGACAGGGAACCTCTAAACGGGGAGCTGTTTTTT; CDR3 protein: CATRGGDREPLNGELFF
J gene: TRBJ1-1; V gene: TRBV28; D gene: TRBD1; clone size: .; CDR3 DNA: TGTGCCAGCAGTGGCGGGACAGGGACGGCCACTGAAGCTTTCTTT; CDR3 protein: CASSGGTGTATEAFF
J gene: TRBJ2-3; V gene: TRBV2; D gene: .; clone size: few; CDR3 DNA: TGTGCCAGCAGTGGGCAGGCCACCCACACAGATACGCAGTATTTT; CDR3 protein: CASSGQATHTDTQYF
J gene: TRBJ2-1; V gene: TRBV27; D gene: TRBD1; clone size: .; CDR3 DNA: TGTGCCAGCAGTTTCCCGACACCGACAGGGATCCATGAGCAGTTCTTC; CDR3 protein: CASSFPTPTGIHEQFF
J gene: TRBJ2-2; V gene: TRBV19; D gene: TRBD2; clone size: .; CDR3 DNA: TGTGCCAGTATTGCGGGGGGGTTAGCCGGGGAGCTGTTTTTT; CDR3 protein: CASIAGGLAGELFF
J gene: TRBJ1-4; V gene: TRBV7-6; D gene: .; clone size: .; CDR3 DNA: TGTGCCAGCAGCGACACCTCGGGGGTAAATGAAAAACTGTTTTTT; CDR3 protein: CASSDTSGVNEKLFF
J gene: TRBJ1-1; V gene: TRBV28; D gene: TRBD1; clone size: .; CDR3 DNA: TGTGCCAGCAGTAACAGGGGTCGTAACACTGAAGCTTTCTTT; CDR3 protein: CASSNRGRNTEAFF
J gene: TRBJ2-1; V gene: TRBV7-9; D gene: TRBD1; clone size: .; CDR3 DNA: TGTGCCAGCAGCTTTTTAACGGACGGGACAGGGGGCTCAGATGAGCAGTTCTTC; CDR3 protein: CASSFLTDGTGGSDEQFF
J gene: TRBJ2-3; V gene: TRBV28; D gene: TRBD1; clone size: .; CDR3 DNA: TGTGCCAGCAGTCGACAGGGGTCGACAGATACGCAGTATTTT; CDR3 protein: CASSRQGSTDTQYF
J gene: TRBJ1-5; V gene: TRBV27; D gene: .; clone size: .; CDR3 DNA: TGTGCCAGCAGTTTTACAGGAGGGAATCAGCCCCAGCATTTT; CDR3 protein: CASSFTGGNQPQHF
J gene: TRBJ2-3; V gene: TRBV6-4; D gene: TRBD2; clone size: .; CDR3 DNA: TGTGCCAGCAGTGACTCAGCGGGGGGGCCAGATACGCAGTATTTT; CDR3 protein: CASSDSAGGPDTQYF
J gene: TRBJ1-3; V gene: TRBV18; D gene: TRBD1; clone size: .; CDR3 DNA: TGTGCCAGCTCACCGCCAGCCTTAACAGGGGGCGGTCGAAACACCATATATTTT; CDR3 protein: CASSPPALTGGGRNTIYF
J gene: TRBJ1-1; V gene: TRBV3-1/TRBV3-2; D gene: .; clone size: .; CDR3 DNA: TGTGCCAGCAGCCAAGATCGCCCGGGGGGCAACACTGAAGCTTTCTTT; CDR3 protein: CASSQDRPGGNTEAFF
J gene: TRBJ2-7; V gene: TRBV6-2/TRBV6-3; D gene: .; clone size: .; CDR3 DNA: TGTGCCAGCAGTTGGGAGGATTCAGGGGGGTACGAGCAGTACTTC; CDR3 protein: CASSWEDSGGYEQYF
J gene: TRBJ1-6; V gene: TRBV5-1; D gene: .; clone size: once; CDR3 DNA: TGCGCCAGCAGCTTCGGTGGGGGGTCACCCCTCCACTTT; CDR3 protein: CASSFGGGSPLHF